This passage covers 32 T cell receptor beta chains from one sample sequenced in a study of sequential checkpoint blockade in melanoma. TCRdb's copy holds only in-frame clones and misses some; the assay was immunoSEQ multiplex PCR. This repertoire shows 8,400 or so clones, around 60% found once; its top ten account for approximately 50%. Treatment reported: randomized to nivolumab then ipilimumab (arm A) or the reverse (arm B). Sequenced material: CD8+ T cells sorted from blood (inferred from file names), taken from a patient given nivolumab and ipilimumab in sequence. The receptors come from a human patient with melanoma. Some clones in this sample may be carry-over from other donors' samples.

This clone was counted only a few times. The chain combines TRBV7-9 with TRBJ1-4, with TRBD1 matching 7 bases. This CDR3 has 14 amino acids. J gave up 2 bases and V 4 bases, and 1 base lay outside the gene matches. Germline V gives CDR1 SEHNR, CDR2 FQNEAQ (reference sequence). The CDR3 region is CASSSTGTNEKLFF. In DNA form, the CDR3 reads TGTGCCAGCAGCTCGACAGGGACTAATGAAAAACTGTTTTTT.

V is TRBV7-6 and J is TRBJ2-7, with 10 bases lining up with TRBD1. There are 14 residues in the CDR3. The germline V gene has CDR1 SGHVS and CDR2 FNYEAQ. After removal of 7 bases from V and 6 bases from J, the junction contained 9 bases not matched to a gene. CDR3 nucleotide sequence: TGTGCCAGCACACGAGGGACAGGGGCGGCCGAGCAGTACTTC. Residues: CASTRGTGAAEQYF.

The table lists this clone with a few counts. The V gene is TRBV7-8, the J gene TRBJ2-7; tentatively, D is TRBD1 (5 bases). This CDR3 has 16 amino acids. Per the germline V gene, CDR1 is SGHVS and CDR2 is FQNEAQ. V lost 2 bases, J lost 1 base, and 15 bases lay in between. The CDR3 sequence: CASSLLSGRDSYEQYF. The CDR3 DNA follows: TGTGCCAGCAGCTTATTATCGGGCAGGGATTCCTACGAGCAGTACTTC.

The chain links TRBV5-1 to TRBJ2-7, with 7 nucleotides matching TRBD1. Germline V CDR1 and CDR2: SGHRS, YFSETQ. The ends lost 4 bases at V and 4 bases at J; junction bases unmatched: 11. This CDR3 has 15 amino acids. CDR3 amino acids: CASSQEDRERYEQYF. Here the CDR3 DNA reads TGCGCCAGCAGCCAGGAAGACAGGGAGAGGTACGAGCAGTACTTC. The variable domain in full, with the rest retrieved from reference TRBV5-1 and TRBJ2-7, is KAGVTQTPRYLIKTRGQQVTLSCSPISGHRSVSWYQQTPGQGLQFLFEYFSETQRNKGNFPGRFSGRQFSNSRSEMNVSTLELGDSALYLCASSQEDRERYEQYFGPGTRLTVT.

The rearrangement joins TRBV28 to TRBJ2-7, with 8 positions matching TRBD2. Trimming at V came to 5 bases and at J to 4 bases, leaving 13 bases not matched to a gene. Germline V CDR1 and CDR2: MDHEN, SYDVKM. The CDR3 sequence is 16 residues long. CDR3 sequence: CASSDYGREGGYEQYF. For the CDR3, the DNA is TGTGCCAGCAGTGATTATGGACGGGAGGGCGGGTACGAGCAGTACTTC.

V gene TRBV6-5 combines with J gene TRBJ1-2, with D possibly matching TRBD1 (6 bases). CDR3 length equals 15 residues. Trimming took 2 bases from V and 4 from J, leaving 14 bases between them. Looked up from germline, CDR1 is MNHEY and CDR2 is SVGAGI. CDR3 protein: CASSYNPRGIYGYTF. The CDR3 DNA follows: TGTGCCAGCAGTTACAATCCCAGGGGCATCTATGGCTACACCTTC.

V usage is TRBV28 and J usage is TRBJ2-5, with D uncertain. The V gene lost 6 bases and the J gene lost 5 bases, with 10 bases spanning the gap. Looked up from germline, CDR1 is MDHEN and CDR2 is SYDVKM. The CDR3 loop spans 12 amino acids. This CDR3 is CASSSLRETQYF. The CDR3, as DNA: TGTGCCAGCAGCTCCCTCCGGGAGACCCAGTACTTC. The entire variable domain, with the rest obtained from reference TRBV28 and TRBJ2-5, is as follows: DVKVTQSSRYLVKRTGEKVFLECVQDMDHENMFWYRQDPGLGLRLIYFSYDVKMKEKGDIPEGYSVSREKKERFSLILESASTNQTSMYLCASSSLRETQYFGPGTRLLVL.

This clone was seen more than once but under ten times. This chain joins TRBV9 and TRBJ1-2, with D hard to call. Trimming took off 3 bases at V and 2 bases at J, with 20 bases between the two ends. The length of the CDR3 is 17 residues. Germline V lookup: CDR1 SGDLS, CDR2 YYNGEE. The CDR3 DNA reads TGTGCCAGCAGCGGAACCCTGATGGGGAGCGGCAACTATGGCTACACCTTC. Encoded protein: CASSGTLMGSGNYGYTF.

The V call is TRBV6-5, the J call TRBJ1-1; D is undetermined. Germline CDR1 reads MNHEY; CDR2 reads SVGAGI. Trimming removed 8 bases at V and 1 base at J, with 14 bases between. CDR3 length equals 14 residues. The CDR3 sequence: CASSRGLTNTEAFF. Written as DNA, the CDR3 is TGTGCCAGCTCCAGAGGCCTGACGAACACTGAAGCTTTCTTT.

The rearrangement uses TRBV10-3 and TRBJ2-6; no firm D call. V was clipped by 10 bases and J by 0 bases, with 10 bases between them. This CDR3 is 14 amino acids long. The germline CDR1 and CDR2 sequences are ENHRY and SYGVKD. CDR3 in amino acids: CATPVVSGANVLTF. The CDR3 nucleotides are TGTGCCACCCCCGTCGTCTCTGGGGCCAACGTCCTGACTTTC.

The chain carries TRBV5-4 and TRBJ2-7, with 8 bases identical to TRBD1. Germline CDR1 is SGHNT and CDR2 is YYREEE (reference sequence). The CDR3 runs 16 residues. The J segment lost 4 bases and the V segment lost 3 bases, leaving 12 bases of the junction unmatched. The CDR3 DNA is TGTGCCAGCAGCTGGGGGGCAGGGGGCGCTGGTTACGAGCAGTACTTC. It codes for CASSWGAGGAGYEQYF.

This chain connects TRBV4-3 to TRBJ1-1; D not certain. The CDR3 covers 14 residues. Trimming shortened V by 5 bases and J by 0 bases, and 10 bases separated the two germline ends. CDR1 and CDR2 (germline): LGHNA, YSLEER. CDR3: CASSSALLNTEAFF. The DNA for the CDR3 is TGCGCCAGCAGCTCTGCGCTATTGAACACTGAAGCTTTCTTT.

J is TRBJ2-7 and V is TRBV7-8; D is perhaps TRBD2 (5 bases). The ends were cut back, 2 bases at V and 2 bases at J, with 13 bases in the middle. The CDR3 totals 15 residues. CDR1 and CDR2 (germline): SGHVS, FQNEAQ. CDR3 DNA sequence: TGTGCCAGCAGCTTACGGCCGGGGTACGCCTACGAGCAGTACTTC. Translated, it gives CASSLRPGYAYEQYF. The whole variable domain, filled in from reference TRBV7-8 and TRBJ2-7, reads GAGVSQSPRYKVAKRGQDVALRCDPISGHVSLFWYQQALGQGPEFLTYFQNEAQLDKSGLPSDRFFAERPEGSVSTLKIQRTQQEDSAVYLCASSLRPGYAYEQYFGPGTRLTVT.

The chain is built from TRBV27 and TRBJ2-5; 13 positions match TRBD2. The V and J ends lost 0 bases and 3 bases, in that order; junction bases with no gene match: 4. This CDR3 spans 17 amino acids. CDR1 is MNHEY and CDR2 is SMNVEV in the germline V gene (reference sequence). The CDR3 bases are TGTGCCAGCAGTTTATCTTCACTAGCGGGGGGGAAAGAGACCCAGTACTTC. As protein: CASSLSSLAGGKETQYF.

This chain uses TRBV27 with TRBJ2-4; TRBD1 is a possible D gene (5 bases). There are 18 residues in the CDR3. Trimming removed 6 bases at V and 3 bases at J, with 24 bases between. Germline V CDR1 and CDR2: MNHEY, SMNVEV (reference sequence). The CDR3 sequence is CASRQTPDRIGVKNIQYF. In DNA form, the CDR3 reads TGTGCCAGCAGACAAACCCCTGACAGAATTGGCGTCAAAAACATTCAGTACTTC.

This clone was detected a few times. The genes are TRBV19 and TRBJ1-6; 7 bases align to TRBD1. The V gene end was trimmed by 7 bases and the J gene end by 7 bases; junction bases not matched to a gene: 1. The CDR3 consists of 12 residues. Looked up from germline, CDR1 is LNHDA and CDR2 is SQIVND (reference sequence). The CDR3, as DNA: TGTGCCAGTAAACAGGGGAATTCACCCCTCCACTTT. This sequence encodes CASKQGNSPLHF.

The rearrangement joins TRBV10-3 to TRBJ2-7, with a possible D match to TRBD2 (6 bases). CDR1 is ENHRY and CDR2 is SYGVKD in the germline V gene. This CDR3 is 13 amino acids long. The germline V and J ends were trimmed by 3 bases and 4 bases, with 10 bases remaining between them. The DNA for the CDR3 is TGTGCCATCAGTGAACGGGGGAAATACGAGCAGTACTTC. It yields the protein CAISERGKYEQYF.

This clone came up a few times. This likely stems from a read error, as it lies one base from a far larger clone. This sample also contains other DNA sequences that code for the same CDR3. The gene calls are TRBV7-7 and TRBJ2-7, with D possibly being TRBD2 (6 bases). CDR1 SSHAT and CDR2 FNYEAQ come from the germline V gene (reference sequence). The CDR3 is 15 residues long. The CDR3 spells CASSFRDWGDYEQYF. In DNA, the CDR3 is TGTGCTAGCAGCTTTCGGGACTGGGGGGACTACGAGCAGTACTTC.

This rearrangement joins TRBV9 to TRBJ1-4, with 9 bases that match TRBD1. The germline V gene has CDR1 SGDLS and CDR2 YYNGEE. The CDR3 has 15 amino acids. Germline trimming cut 2 bases from V and 8 bases from J; bases unmatched to any gene: 7. The CDR3 is CASSVTGTGREKLFF. The CDR3 DNA follows: TGTGCCAGCAGCGTTACCGGGACAGGGAGGGAAAAACTGTTTTTT.

The gene calls are TRBV11-2 and TRBJ2-4, with D perhaps TRBD2 (6 bases). The CDR3 extends over 18 amino acids. V was clipped by 5 bases and J by 0 bases, with 20 bases between them. CDR1 and CDR2 from the germline V gene are SGHAT and FQNNGV. CDR3 in amino acids: CASSQQLEEGLAKNIQYF. The DNA of the CDR3 is TGTGCCAGCAGCCAACAACTTGAGGAGGGCTTAGCCAAAAACATTCAGTACTTC.

The gene calls are TRBV6-5 and TRBJ1-1; 7 bases match TRBD1. The CDR3 is 15 amino acids. Germline CDR1 MNHEY, CDR2 SVGAGI. Trimming at V came to 5 bases and at J to 1 base, leaving 7 bases not matched to a gene. DNA of the CDR3: TGTGCCAGCAGTGCCCACAGGGGCTCGAACACTGAAGCTTTCTTT. Translated: CASSAHRGSNTEAFF.

In this sample, this clone turned up a few times. One junction end does not reproduce the germline sequence, and a read error may be involved. The chain carries TRBV7-8 and TRBJ1-3, with a tentative D call TRBD1 (5 bases). The CDR3 runs to 19 residues. Germline V gene data show CDR1 as SGHVS and CDR2 as FQNEAQ. The CDR3 loop reads CASSLEFLGRDYSGNTIYF. The DNA for the CDR3 is TGTGCCAGCAGTTTAGAATTCTTGGGCAGGGACTACTCTGGAAACACCATATATTTT.

The V gene is TRBV20-1, the J gene TRBJ1-2; D call uncertain. The length of the CDR3 is 10 residues. V lost 2 bases and J lost 6, with 4 bases in between. Germline V gene data show CDR1 as DFQATT and CDR2 as SNEGSKA (reference sequence). This CDR3 reads CSARSNGYTF. CDR3 bases: TGCAGTGCTAGATCTAATGGCTACACCTTC.

In regard to this clone: The same CDR3 arises from other DNA sequences in this sample as well. This chain connects TRBV15 to TRBJ2-7; no definite D call. Germline V CDR1 and CDR2: LNHNV, YYDKDF (reference sequence). Between the trimmed V and J ends, which lost 0 bases and 0 bases, there was a span of 6 bases. This CDR3 is 14 amino acids long. CDR3 sequence (DNA): TGTGCCACCAGCAGAGATCGGAGCTCCTACGAGCAGTACTTC. This codes for CATSRDRSSYEQYF.

V usage is TRBV28 and J usage is TRBJ2-7; weak D call: TRBD1 (6 bases). V was pared by 2 bases and J by 11 bases, with 16 bases between. CDR1 is MDHEN, CDR2 SYDVKM, per germline. The CDR3 consists of 13 residues. The CDR3 region is CASSLTDRQEEYF. CDR3 sequence (DNA): TGTGCCAGCAGTTTAACCGACAGGCAGGAGGAGTACTTC.

The chain employs TRBV28 and TRBJ1-2, with 11 bases matching TRBD1. V shed 5 bases and J 5 bases; nucleotides not matched to a gene: 10. Per the germline V gene, CDR1 is MDHEN and CDR2 is SYDVKM. This CDR3 has 16 amino acids. CDR3 sequence (DNA): TGTGCCAGCAGTCCAGAGAGGACAGGGGGCGGGTATGGCTACACCTTC. Its protein is CASSPERTGGGYGYTF.

The chain couples TRBV7-9 to TRBJ1-1; possible D gene TRBD1, 5 bases. The germline V gene has CDR1 SEHNR and CDR2 FQNEAQ (reference sequence). This CDR3 spans 14 amino acids. Trimming removed 5 bases at V and 0 bases at J, with 10 bases between. CDR3 residues: CASSQTELNTEAFF. The CDR3 nucleotides are TGTGCCAGCAGCCAGACAGAGCTGAACACTGAAGCTTTCTTT. The entire variable domain, with the rest obtained from reference TRBV7-9 and TRBJ1-1, is as follows: DTGVSQNPRHKITKRGQNVTFRCDPISEHNRLYWYRQTLGQGPEFLTYFQNEAQLEKSRLLSDRFSAERPKGSFSTLEIQRTEQGDSAMYLCASSQTELNTEAFFGQGTRLTVV.

V usage is TRBV11-3 and J usage is TRBJ2-1, with TRBD2 matching over 12 bases. This CDR3 region has 19 residues. After removal of 0 bases from V and 6 bases from J, the junction contained 12 bases not matched to a gene. The V gene's germline CDR1 is SGHNT and CDR2 YENEEA. DNA for the CDR3: TGTGCCAGCAGCTTAGATCGATCTGCTAGCGGGGGGGTGTTCAATGAGCAGTTCTTC. Translation gives CASSLDRSASGGVFNEQFF.

A few counts support this clone. The J gene is TRBJ2-7, the V gene TRBV7-9; D perhaps matches TRBD1 (5 bases). The CDR3 covers 12 residues. V shed 2 bases and J shed 4 bases, with 6 bases lying between them. Germline V gene sequence: CDR1 SEHNR, CDR2 FQNEAQ (reference sequence). The CDR3 sequence: CASSLQGYEQYF. Here the CDR3 DNA reads TGTGCCAGCAGCTTACAGGGTTACGAGCAGTACTTC.

The chain recombines TRBV19 with TRBJ1-2; TRBD1 matches 10 bases. Germline lookup yields CDR1 LNHDA and CDR2 SQIVND (reference sequence). The CDR3 is made up of 15 amino acids. With 3 bases clipped from V and 10 bases from J, the junction kept 11 bases outside the gene matches. The CDR3 DNA follows: TGTGCCAGTAGTATGACAACGACAGGGGGCAATTCCTACACCTTC. Its protein product is CASSMTTTGGNSYTF.

J is TRBJ1-1 and V is TRBV27; TRBD1 agrees at 7 bases. V was pared by 6 bases and J by 1 base, with 8 bases of the junction left unmatched. CDR3 size: 15 residues. Germline assignment: CDR1 MNHEY and CDR2 SMNVEV (reference sequence). CDR3 DNA: TGTGCCAGCAGCACGAACTACAGGGGGAACACTGAAGCTTTCTTT. Amino acids: CASSTNYRGNTEAFF.

J is TRBJ1-1 and V is TRBV27; D is perhaps TRBD1 (5 bases). Trimming pared 6 bases from V and 5 bases from J, leaving 22 bases between. Germline V gene lookup returns CDR1 MNHEY and CDR2 SMNVEV (reference sequence). This CDR3 has 16 amino acids. The CDR3 bases are TGTGCCAGCAGCCCGATTTTGGGCAGGGTCGGAACTGAAGCTTTCTTT. This codes for CASSPILGRVGTEAFF.